Listed here is a single T cell receptor beta chain. This CDR3 has 12 residues. Germline loops: CDR1 MNHNS, CDR2 SASEGT. The V end lost 1 base, the J end lost 10 bases, and 8 bases lay between the germline ends. This specimen comes from a study of blood T cell repertoires in COVID-19. Repertoires were generated with immunoSEQ multiplex PCR, while TCRdb's copy carries only in-frame clones and drops some. The sample carries under 150,000 clones, around 89% recorded once. This sequence originates from a human donor in a cohort sampled during active COVID-19. The chain couples TRBV6-1 to TRBJ1-5; D remains ambiguous. The specimen sequenced was peripheral blood. DNA for the CDR3: TGTGCCAGCAGTGAAGGAAGCCACCCCCAGCATTTT. It is translated as CASSEGSHPQHF.